The rows below give T cell receptor beta chains drawn from one sample of a study of breast tumors, draining lymph nodes, adjacent tissues. TCRdb analysed the multiplex PCR reads with MiXCR anew, one entry per CDR3 protein. The repertoire has about 63,000 distinct CDR3 sequences, around 60% of them found once; the top ten carry around a fifth. The specimen sequenced was breast tumor tissue. These receptors were taken from a female donor with breast cancer. Some clones in this sample may be carry-over from other donors' samples. Both conserved end residues are part of each CDR3. Only some rows state a clone size, as once, few, many or a class for expanded clones.

cdr3_aa	v_call	clone_size
CASSLSDQDTQYF	TRBV7-8	few
CAWSAGQDNSPLHF	TRBV30	many
CASRMAGGDSPLHF	TRBV7-2	-
CSAPEQGTNEKLFF	TRBV20-1	-
CASRPTGGAGSPLHF	TRBV2	-
CASSSGAPPGAGELFF	TRBV5-8	-
CASSGLGDGANVLTF	TRBV2	-
CASSLWGTGGVAPNEKLFF	TRBV18	few
CASCISWDSTDTQYF	TRBV18	many
CSASEIRTASPLHF	TRBV20-1	-
CASSPRDRPSPLHF	TRBV18	many
CASSPRGLQETQSF	TRBV14	few
CASSIRWSGTGELFF	TRBV11-2	-
CATSLAGGAYNEQFF	TRBV24-1	-
CASRTSGGENTQYF	TRBV12-3/TRBV12-4	-
CASSLGEGYGYTF	TRBV5-4	-
CSARATRGTYEQYF	TRBV20-1	-
CASSRRDPLWREKLFF	TRBV4-1	many
CAGSEEGGLTADTQYF	TRBV9	-
CASSVEIYETSGGGGDEQFF	TRBV5-1	-
CASGNGTGNGYTF	TRBV5-1	-
CASSAEGTGGHGYTF	TRBV19	few
CSAVGSYEQYF	TRBV20-1	-